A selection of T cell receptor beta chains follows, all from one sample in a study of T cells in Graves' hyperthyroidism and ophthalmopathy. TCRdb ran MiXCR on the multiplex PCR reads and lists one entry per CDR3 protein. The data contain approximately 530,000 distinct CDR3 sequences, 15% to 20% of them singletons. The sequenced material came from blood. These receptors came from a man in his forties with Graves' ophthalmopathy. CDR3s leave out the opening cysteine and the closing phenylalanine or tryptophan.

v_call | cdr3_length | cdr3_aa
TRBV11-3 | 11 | ASSLSSLGEQF
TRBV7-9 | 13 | ASSLGPWGNEKLF
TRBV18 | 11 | ASSPPVQTEAF
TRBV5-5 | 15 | ASSLDPAGANYNEQF
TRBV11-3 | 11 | ASSSGTTAEAF
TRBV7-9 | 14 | ASSLLPGQALPEAF
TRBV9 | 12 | ASSVAPGPETQY
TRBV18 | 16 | ASSPMGQGRTTNEKLF
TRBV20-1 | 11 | SALAGARDEQF
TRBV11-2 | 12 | ASSLVLAGGPQY
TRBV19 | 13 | ASSISAANVDTQY
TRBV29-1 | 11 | SVGDRPSDTQY
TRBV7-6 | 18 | ASSLPEGLAGGQSYNEQF
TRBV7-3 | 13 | ASSPDSGGPQTQY
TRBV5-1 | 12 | ASSPSGGINEQF